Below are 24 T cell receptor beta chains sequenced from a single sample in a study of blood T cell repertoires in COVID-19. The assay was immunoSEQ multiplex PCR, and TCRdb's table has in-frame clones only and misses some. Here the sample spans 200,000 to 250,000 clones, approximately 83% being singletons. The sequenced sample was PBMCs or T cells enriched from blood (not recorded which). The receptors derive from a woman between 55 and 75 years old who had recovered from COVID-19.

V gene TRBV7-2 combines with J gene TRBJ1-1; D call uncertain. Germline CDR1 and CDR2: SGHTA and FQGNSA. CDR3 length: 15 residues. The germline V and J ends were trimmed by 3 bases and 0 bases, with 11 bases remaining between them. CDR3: CASSFLSYLNTEAFF. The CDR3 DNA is TGTGCCAGCAGCTTCCTATCCTACTTGAACACTGAAGCTTTCTTT.

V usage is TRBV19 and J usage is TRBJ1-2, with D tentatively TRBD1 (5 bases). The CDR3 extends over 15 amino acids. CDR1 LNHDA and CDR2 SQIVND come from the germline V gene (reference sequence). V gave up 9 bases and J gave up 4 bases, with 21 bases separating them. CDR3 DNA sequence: TGTGCCAGCAAGTTAACCCTTAGCGGGGCCTATGGCTACACCTTC. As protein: CASKLTLSGAYGYTF. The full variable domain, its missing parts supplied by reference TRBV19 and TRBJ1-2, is DGGITQSPKYLFRKEGQNVTLSCEQNLNHDAMYWYRQDPGQGLRLIYYSQIVNDFQKGDIAEGYSVSREKKESFPLTVTSAQKNPTAFYLCASKLTLSGAYGYTFGSGTRLTVV.

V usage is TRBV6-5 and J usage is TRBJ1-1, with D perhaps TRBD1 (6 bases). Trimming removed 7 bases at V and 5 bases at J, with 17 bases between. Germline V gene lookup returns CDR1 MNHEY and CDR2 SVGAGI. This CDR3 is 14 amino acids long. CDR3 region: CASKKTPGQTEAFF. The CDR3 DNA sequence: TGTGCCAGCAAAAAAACCCCAGGACAGACTGAAGCTTTCTTT.

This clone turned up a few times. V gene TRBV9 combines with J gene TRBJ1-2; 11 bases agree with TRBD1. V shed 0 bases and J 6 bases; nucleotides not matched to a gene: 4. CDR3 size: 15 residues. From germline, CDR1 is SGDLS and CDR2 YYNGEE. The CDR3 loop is CASSVDGQGANGYTF. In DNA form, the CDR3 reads TGTGCCAGCAGCGTAGATGGACAGGGGGCCAATGGCTACACCTTC.

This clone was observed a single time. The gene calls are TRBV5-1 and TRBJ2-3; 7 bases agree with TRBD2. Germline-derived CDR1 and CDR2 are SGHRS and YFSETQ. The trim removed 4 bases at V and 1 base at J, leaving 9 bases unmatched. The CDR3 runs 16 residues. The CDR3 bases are TGCGCCAGCAGCGCCACATATGGACTAGGCACAGATACGCAGTATTTT. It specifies CASSATYGLGTDTQYF.

CDR3 in amino acids: CASSLSGRDQETQYF. The CDR3 DNA follows: TGTGCCAGCAGCCTTAGCGGGAGGGATCAAGAGACCCAGTACTTC. J is TRBJ2-5 and V is TRBV3-1 (or the pseudogene TRBV3-2); 11 nucleotides line up with TRBD2. V lost 4 bases to trimming and J lost 2 bases; unmatched junction nucleotides: 3. The CDR3 has 15 amino acids. Germline assignment: CDR1 LGHDT and CDR2 YNNKEL (reference sequence).

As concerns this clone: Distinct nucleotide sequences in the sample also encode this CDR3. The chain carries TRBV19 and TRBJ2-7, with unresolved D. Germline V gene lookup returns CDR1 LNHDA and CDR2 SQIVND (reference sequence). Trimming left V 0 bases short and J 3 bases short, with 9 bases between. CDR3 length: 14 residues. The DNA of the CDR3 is TGTGCCAGTAGTATAGATCTTTACAGCTACGAGCAGTACTTC. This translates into CASSIDLYSYEQYF. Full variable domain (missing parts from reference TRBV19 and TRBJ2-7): DGGITQSPKYLFRKEGQNVTLSCEQNLNHDAMYWYRQDPGQGLRLIYYSQIVNDFQKGDIAEGYSVSREKKESFPLTVTSAQKNPTAFYLCASSIDLYSYEQYFGPGTRLTVT.

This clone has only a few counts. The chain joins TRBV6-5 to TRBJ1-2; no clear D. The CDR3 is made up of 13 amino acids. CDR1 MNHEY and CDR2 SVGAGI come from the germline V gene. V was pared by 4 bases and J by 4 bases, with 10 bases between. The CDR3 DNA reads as TGTGCCAGCAGTTCCCTGACACCCTATGGCTACACCTTC. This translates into CASSSLTPYGYTF.

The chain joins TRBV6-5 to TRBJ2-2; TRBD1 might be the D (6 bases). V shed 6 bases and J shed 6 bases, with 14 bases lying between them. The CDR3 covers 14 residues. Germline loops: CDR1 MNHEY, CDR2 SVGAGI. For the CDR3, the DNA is TGTGCCAGCAGACCCACAGGGTGGGCCGGGGAGCTGTTTTTT. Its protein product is CASRPTGWAGELFF.

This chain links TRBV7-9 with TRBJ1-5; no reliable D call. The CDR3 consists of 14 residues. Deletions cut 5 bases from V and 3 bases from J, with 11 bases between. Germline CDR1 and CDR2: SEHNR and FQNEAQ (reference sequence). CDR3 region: CASSHGENNQPQHF. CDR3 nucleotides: TGTGCCAGCAGCCACGGGGAGAACAATCAGCCCCAGCATTTT. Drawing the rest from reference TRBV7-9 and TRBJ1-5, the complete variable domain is DTGVSQNPRHKITKRGQNVTFRCDPISEHNRLYWYRQTLGQGPEFLTYFQNEAQLEKSRLLSDRFSAERPKGSFSTLEIQRTEQGDSAMYLCASSHGENNQPQHFGDGTRLSIL.

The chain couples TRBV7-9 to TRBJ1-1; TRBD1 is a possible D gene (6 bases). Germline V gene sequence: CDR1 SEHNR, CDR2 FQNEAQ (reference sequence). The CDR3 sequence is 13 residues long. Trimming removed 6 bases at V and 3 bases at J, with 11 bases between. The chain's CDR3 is CASSRGGDTEAFF. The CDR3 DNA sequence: TGTGCCAGCAGTAGGGGGGGCGACACTGAAGCTTTCTTT.

CDR3 sequence (DNA): TGCAGCGTTGCGGGGGGGCGAGTCGATGAGCAGTTCTTC. It translates to CSVAGGRVDEQFF. The chain carries TRBV29-1 and TRBJ2-1; 8 nucleotides agree with TRBD2. Germline CDR1 and CDR2: SQVTM and ANQGSEA. With V trimmed by 4 bases and J by 8 bases, 7 bases remained unmatched. This CDR3 has 13 residues.

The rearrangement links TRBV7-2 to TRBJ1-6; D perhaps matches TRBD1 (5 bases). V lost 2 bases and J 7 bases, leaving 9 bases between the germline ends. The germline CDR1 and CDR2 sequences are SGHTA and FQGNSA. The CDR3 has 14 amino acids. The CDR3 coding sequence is TGTGCCAGCAGCTTAACAAACAGGAATTCACCCCTCCACTTT. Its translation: CASSLTNRNSPLHF.

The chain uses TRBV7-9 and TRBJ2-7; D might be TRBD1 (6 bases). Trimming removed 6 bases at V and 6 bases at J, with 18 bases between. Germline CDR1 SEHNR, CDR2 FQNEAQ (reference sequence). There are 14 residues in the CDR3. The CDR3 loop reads CASSSRTGWGEQYF. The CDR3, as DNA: TGTGCCAGCAGTTCTCGTACAGGGTGGGGCGAGCAGTACTTC.

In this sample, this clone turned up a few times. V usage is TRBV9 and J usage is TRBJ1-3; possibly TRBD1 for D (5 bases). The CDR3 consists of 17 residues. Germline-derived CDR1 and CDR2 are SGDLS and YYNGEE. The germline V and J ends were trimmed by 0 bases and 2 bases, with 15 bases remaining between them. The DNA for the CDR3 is TGTGCCAGCAGCGTAGCTTGGGGGGGAATCACTGGAAACACCATATATTTT. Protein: CASSVAWGGITGNTIYF.

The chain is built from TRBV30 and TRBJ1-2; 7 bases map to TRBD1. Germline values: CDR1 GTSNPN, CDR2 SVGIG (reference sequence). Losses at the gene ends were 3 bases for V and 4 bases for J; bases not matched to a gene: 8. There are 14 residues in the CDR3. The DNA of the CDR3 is TGTGCCTGGAGCGGGGGGGGACAGATCTATGGCTACACCTTC. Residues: CAWSGGGQIYGYTF.

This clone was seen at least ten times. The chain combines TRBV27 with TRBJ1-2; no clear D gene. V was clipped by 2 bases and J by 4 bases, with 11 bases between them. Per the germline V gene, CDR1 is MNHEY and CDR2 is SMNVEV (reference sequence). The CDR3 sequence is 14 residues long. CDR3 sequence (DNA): TGTGCCAGCAGTTTACATCCGGGAACCTATGGCTACACCTTC. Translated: CASSLHPGTYGYTF.

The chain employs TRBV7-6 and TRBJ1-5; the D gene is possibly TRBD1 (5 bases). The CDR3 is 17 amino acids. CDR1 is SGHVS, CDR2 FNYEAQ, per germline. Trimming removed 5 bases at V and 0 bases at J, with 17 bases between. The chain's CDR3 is CASSPGGGTYSNQPQHF. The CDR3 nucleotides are TGTGCCAGCAGCCCCGGGGGGGGAACCTATAGCAATCAGCCCCAGCATTTT.

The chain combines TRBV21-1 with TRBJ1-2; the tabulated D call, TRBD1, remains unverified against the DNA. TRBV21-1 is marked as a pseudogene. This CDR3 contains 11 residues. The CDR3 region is CASAAGEGYTF. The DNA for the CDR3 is TGTGCCAGCGCGGCAGGGGAGGGCTACACCTTC.

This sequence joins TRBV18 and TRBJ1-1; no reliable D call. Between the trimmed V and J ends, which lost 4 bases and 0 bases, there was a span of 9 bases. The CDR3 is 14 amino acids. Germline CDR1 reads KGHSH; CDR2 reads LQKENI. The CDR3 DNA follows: TGTGCCAGCTCACGTACAACAATGAACACTGAAGCTTTCTTT. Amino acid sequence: CASSRTTMNTEAFF.

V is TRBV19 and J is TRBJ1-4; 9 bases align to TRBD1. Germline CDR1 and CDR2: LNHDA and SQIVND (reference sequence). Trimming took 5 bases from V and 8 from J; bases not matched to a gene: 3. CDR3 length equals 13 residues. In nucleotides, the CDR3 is TGTGCCAGTAGTGACAGGGGGAGGGAAAAACTGTTTTTT. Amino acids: CASSDRGREKLFF.

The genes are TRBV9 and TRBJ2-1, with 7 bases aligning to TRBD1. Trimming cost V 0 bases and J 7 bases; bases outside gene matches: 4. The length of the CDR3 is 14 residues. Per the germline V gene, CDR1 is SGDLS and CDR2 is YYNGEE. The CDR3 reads CASSVDGTANEQFF. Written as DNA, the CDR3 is TGTGCCAGCAGCGTAGATGGGACAGCGAATGAGCAGTTCTTC.

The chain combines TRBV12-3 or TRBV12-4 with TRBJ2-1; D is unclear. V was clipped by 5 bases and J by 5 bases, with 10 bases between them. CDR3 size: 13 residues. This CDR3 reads CASSPWADNEQFF. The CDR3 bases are TGTGCCAGCAGTCCGTGGGCCGACAATGAGCAGTTCTTC.

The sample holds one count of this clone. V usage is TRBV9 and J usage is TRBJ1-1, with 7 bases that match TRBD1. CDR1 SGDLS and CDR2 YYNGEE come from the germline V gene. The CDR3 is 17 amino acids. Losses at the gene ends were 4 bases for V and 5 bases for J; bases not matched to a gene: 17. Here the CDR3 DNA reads TGTGCCAGCAGCCCCCCCGGGACAGCATCTTGGGGGACTGAAGCTTTCTTT. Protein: CASSPPGTASWGTEAFF.